One TCR beta chain is described in this entry. The data originate from a study of blood T cell repertoires in COVID-19. Study at large: In each case, the material was cDNA or gDNA derived from T cells, B-cell-depleted T cells, or PBMCs.

Data came from immunoSEQ multiplex PCR; TCRdb stores just in-frame clones and leaves some out. This repertoire shows about 480,000 clones, 88% found once; its top ten account for about 2%. The cohort comprised adults aged roughly 18 to 95 years residing in 24 US areas. The study counted Cohort 3 donors as recovered given two negative PCRs, clearance, or symptom resolution. This sequence originates from a woman in her 40s who had recovered from COVID-19. Input material: PBMCs or T cells enriched from blood (not recorded which).

CDR3 loop: CASTGVAGYNEQFF. CDR3 in DNA: TGTGCCAGTACGGGGGTAGCGGGGTACAATGAGCAGTTCTTC. The V gene is TRBV19, the J gene TRBJ2-1, with 8 nucleotides matching TRBD2. Trimming removed 7 bases from V and 4 bases from J; junction bases left unmatched: 6. Germline V CDR1 and CDR2: LNHDA, SQIVND (reference sequence). CDR3 length: 14 residues.